A selection of T cell receptor beta chains follows, all from one sample in a study of PD-L1 blockade in urothelial cancer. Sequencing used immunoSEQ multiplex PCR; TCRdb keeps in-frame clones, though not all of them. Seen here are 71,000 or so clones, 85% to 90% observed once, and the top ten hold roughly 3.4%. The sample consisted of PBMCs, taken around atezolizumab (anti-PD-L1) treatment. The receptor source for this set is a man aged 55 to 70 with urothelial cancer. Both conserved end residues are part of each CDR3. The D gene is left open where the match is weak. A clone size is listed for some rows: how often the clone was seen (once, few, many), or a class if it is expanded.

>-|TRBJ1-4|-|TRBV10-3
CAIGPGGAGEKLFF
TGTGCCATCGGCCCGGGGGGGGCTGGTGAAAAACTGTTTTTT
>-|TRBJ1-4|-|TRBV18
CASSPDQGINEKLFF
TGTGCCAGCTCACCAGATCAGGGGATTAATGAAAAACTGTTTTTT
>TRBD2|TRBJ2-3|-|TRBV18
CASSPSTRTSGSPDTQYF
TGTGCCAGCTCACCATCCACCAGGACTAGCGGGAGTCCAGATACGCAGTATTTT
>TRBD2|TRBJ2-5|-|TRBV5-1
CASSLATSGYGETQYF
TGCGCCAGCAGCTTGGCAACTAGCGGCTACGGAGAGACCCAGTACTTC
>-|TRBJ2-7|-|TRBV5-6
CASSFAGRTYEQYF
TGTGCCAGCAGCTTCGCTGGCAGGACCTACGAGCAGTACTTC
>-|TRBJ1-3|-|TRBV4-3
CASSQDQGYGNTIYF
TGCGCCAGCAGCCAAGATCAGGGGTACGGAAACACCATATATTTT
>-|TRBJ2-7|once|TRBV5-1
CASSLLDRWSSYEQYF
TGCGCCAGCAGCTTGCTCGACAGGTGGAGCTCCTACGAGCAGTACTTC
>TRBD1|TRBJ1-1|-|TRBV5-1
CASSTGQLNTEAFF
TGCGCCAGCAGCACGGGACAGTTGAACACTGAAGCTTTCTTT
>-|TRBJ2-3|-|TRBV9
CASSPSTDTQYF
TGTGCCAGCAGCCCGAGCACAGATACGCAGTATTTT
>TRBD2|TRBJ2-1|-|TRBV2
CASRPSGGPNEQFF
TGTGCCAGCAGGCCTAGCGGGGGGCCCAATGAGCAGTTCTTC
>-|TRBJ1-1|-|TRBV7-3
CASSLTPVTDTEAFF
TGTGCCAGCAGCTTAACTCCAGTAACAGACACTGAAGCTTTCTTT
>TRBD1|TRBJ2-7|-|TRBV14
CASSQGGRDRVPVSSYEQYF
TGTGCCAGCAGCCAAGGGGGCCGGGACAGGGTACCCGTAAGCTCCTACGAGCAGTACTTC
>-|TRBJ2-3|-|TRBV7-2
CASSLMSWRDTQYF
TGTGCCAGCAGCTTAATGTCGTGGAGGGATACGCAGTATTTT
>TRBD1|TRBJ2-5|-|TRBV6-1
CATRDRAVETQYF
TGTGCCACCAGGGACAGGGCGGTGGAGACCCAGTACTTC
>TRBD2|TRBJ2-2|-|TRBV10-1
CASSESRTSGTGELFF
TGCGCCAGCAGTGAGTCGAGGACTAGCGGTACCGGGGAGCTGTTTTTT
>TRBD1|TRBJ2-1|-|TRBV6-6
CASRYGTGGVHNEQFF
TGTGCCAGCAGGTACGGGACAGGGGGCGTTCACAATGAGCAGTTCTTC
>TRBD1|TRBJ1-5|few|TRBV4-2
CASSQENRGNQPQHF
TGTGCCAGCAGCCAAGAGAACAGGGGTAATCAGCCCCAGCATTTT
>TRBD2|TRBJ2-7|-|TRBV5-4
CASSLVSGRPSEQYF
TGTGCCAGCAGCTTGGTTAGCGGGAGGCCCTCCGAGCAGTACTTC
>TRBD1|TRBJ2-5|-|TRBV6-5
CASSLTGTGVETQYF
TGTGCCAGCAGTCTCACCGGGACAGGCGTAGAGACCCAGTACTTC
>-|TRBJ2-1|-|TRBV11-1
CASSLVPGYEQFF
TGTGCCAGCAGCTTAGTACCAGGGTATGAGCAGTTCTTC
>TRBD1|TRBJ2-1|-|TRBV10-3
CAISEAGTGGWNEQFF
TGTGCCATCAGTGAGGCCGGGACAGGGGGGTGGAATGAGCAGTTCTTC
>TRBD1|TRBJ1-5|-|TRBV5-1
CASSSGTGDLYSNQPQHF
TGCGCCAGCAGCTCGGGGACAGGGGACCTATATAGCAATCAGCCCCAGCATTTT
>TRBD1|TRBJ2-1|-|TRBV11-2
CASSPRTGLGNEQFF
TGTGCCAGCAGCCCACGGACAGGGCTAGGGAATGAGCAGTTCTTC
>-|TRBJ1-3|-|TRBV7-3
CASSPTRAPGNTIYF
TGTGCCAGCAGCCCCACGCGGGCGCCTGGAAACACCATATATTTT
>TRBD1|TRBJ1-5|once|TRBV29-1
CSVNQGAGQPQHF
TGCAGCGTAAACCAGGGGGCAGGACAGCCCCAGCATTTT
>TRBD2|TRBJ2-3|-|TRBV27
CASSPSSGRAGTTDTQYF
TGTGCCAGCTCCCCTTCTAGCGGGAGGGCCGGGACCACAGATACGCAGTATTTT
>-|TRBJ2-1|-|TRBV20-1
CSAGGLNEQFF
TGCAGTGCTGGGGGACTGAATGAGCAGTTCTTC
>-|TRBJ1-1|-|TRBV5-4
CASSSISTEAFF
TGTGCCAGCAGCTCTATCTCCACTGAAGCTTTCTTT
>-|TRBJ2-7|-|TRBV18
CASSPPGLYEQYF
TGTGCCAGCTCACCTCCCGGTTTATACGAGCAGTACTTC